Presented here are 8 T cell receptor beta chains from one specimen sequenced in a study of shared clonotypes between healthy human individuals. This table comes from immunoSEQ multiplex PCR, and its TCRdb copy is limited to in-frame clones, with some not included. This sample yields about 2.3 million clones, of which roughly 90% are seen a single time; approximately 0.4% belongs to the top ten. What was sequenced was naive CD4+ T cells from PBMCs. This sample's subset: CD45RA+ positively selected. The receptors were sampled from a man between 18 and 35 years old in good health. Some clones in this sample may be carry-over from other donors' samples.

V and J are TRBV5-6 and TRBJ2-5; no clear D gene. The assigned J gene may be wrong: the sequence end matches TRBJ2-7 better. Germline-derived CDR1 and CDR2 are SGHDT and YYEEEE. The CDR3 runs to 13 residues. CDR3 loop: CASSLAGFYEQYF. The CDR3 DNA is TGTGCCAGCAGCTTGGCAGGTTTCTACGAGCAGTACTTC.

The J gene is TRBJ2-1, the V gene TRBV29-1, with TRBD2 identical over 7 bases. The CDR3 runs to 13 residues. CDR1 is SQVTM, CDR2 ANQGSEA, per germline. V lost 2 bases, J lost 3 bases, and 1 base stayed unmatched. The CDR3: CSVERGSYNEQFF. The CDR3 nucleotides read TGCAGCGTTGAACGCGGGAGCTACAATGAGCAGTTCTTC.

Note on this clone: The same CDR3 can be traced to other DNA sequences in this sample. The chain carries TRBV11-2 and TRBJ2-5; 7 positions match TRBD2. CDR1 and CDR2 from the germline V gene are SGHAT and FQNNGV. The CDR3 sequence is 13 residues long. The V and J ends lost 4 bases and 2 bases, in that order; junction bases with no gene match: 1. Here the CDR3 reads CASSSGLQETQYF. The CDR3 region has the DNA TGTGCCAGCAGCTCGGGACTACAAGAGACCCAGTACTTC.

This rearrangement joins TRBV28 to TRBJ2-2; possibly TRBD2 for D (6 bases). This CDR3 has 15 amino acids. The germline gives CDR1 MDHEN, CDR2 SYDVKM. V lost 2 bases to trimming and J lost 6 bases, with 13 bases between them. For the CDR3, the DNA is TGTGCCAGCAGTTTAGAGGTCGGAGGGCCCGGGGAGCTGTTTTTT. Protein product: CASSLEVGGPGELFF.

This chain joins TRBV18 and TRBJ2-1; TRBD1 matches 7 bases. V shed 0 bases and J 4 bases; nucleotides not matched to a gene: 9. The CDR3 has 17 amino acids. CDR1 is KGHSH and CDR2 is LQKENI in the germline V gene. CDR3 DNA sequence: TGTGCCAGCTCACCACCGACAGGGCCCCGGATGTACAATGAGCAGTTCTTC. Translated: CASSPPTGPRMYNEQFF.

A few counts support this clone. The same CDR3 arises from other DNA sequences in this sample as well. J is TRBJ1-3 and V is TRBV19; D unresolved. The CDR3 has 13 amino acids. Per the germline V gene, CDR1 is LNHDA and CDR2 is SQIVND (reference sequence). Trimming shortened V by 3 bases and J by 0 bases, and 3 bases separated the two germline ends. The CDR3 loop reads CASSIRSGNTIYF. In DNA form, the CDR3 reads TGTGCCAGTAGTATCCGCTCTGGAAACACCATATATTTT.

The chain carries TRBV28 and TRBJ1-4, with D perhaps matching TRBD1 (6 bases). The CDR3 covers 15 residues. With 2 bases removed from V and 7 bases from J, the gap between germline ends came to 14 bases. Germline lookup yields CDR1 MDHEN and CDR2 SYDVKM. The CDR3 reads CASSLPKGEIEKLFF. The CDR3 DNA reads TGTGCCAGCAGTTTACCTAAGGGGGAAATTGAAAAACTGTTTTTT.

CDR3 region: CASSQTWTDTQYF. The CDR3 nucleotides are TGCGCCAGCAGCCAAACCTGGACAGATACGCAGTATTTT. The chain couples TRBV5-1 to TRBJ2-3; D unresolved. This CDR3 contains 13 residues. Trimming took 4 bases from V and 3 from J, leaving 9 bases between them. The V gene's germline CDR1 is SGHRS and CDR2 YFSETQ.